These 21 T cell receptor beta chains share one sample of origin, sequenced in a study of T-cell memory formation after mild COVID-19. Via MiXCR, TCRdb re-called the 5' RACE reads, giving one row per CDR3 protein. The sample carries about 210,000 distinct CDR3 sequences, 27% recorded once. Sequencing was carried out using PBMCs or a T cell subset sorted from them (not recorded which). Every receptor here comes from an adult woman who had mild COVID-19 (a few samples of this study predate the infection). Cell type and time point are not known.

There are a few counts of this clonotype. This chain links TRBV7-9 with TRBJ2-3, with D perhaps matching TRBD1 (6 bases). V lost 5 bases, J lost 3 bases, and 12 bases lay in between. In germline, CDR1 is SEHNR, CDR2 FQNEAQ (reference sequence). The CDR3 consists of 14 residues. This chain's CDR3 is CASSPGQITDTQYF. CDR3 bases: TGTGCCAGCAGCCCCGGACAGATAACAGATACGCAGTATTTT. Based on the CDR3 plus reference TRBV7-9 and TRBJ2-3, the full variable domain is DTGVSQNPRHKITKRGQNVTFRCDPISEHNRLYWYRQTLGQGPEFLTYFQNEAQLEKSRLLSDRFSAERPKGSFSTLEIQRTEQGDSAMYLCASSPGQITDTQYFGPGTRLTVL.

There are a few counts of this clonotype. V and J are TRBV5-6 and TRBJ2-5; 10 bases match TRBD1. After removal of 0 bases from V and 5 bases from J, the junction contained 4 bases not matched to a gene. CDR1 SGHDT and CDR2 YYEEEE come from the germline V gene. This CDR3 contains 15 residues. The CDR3 bases are TGTGCCAGCAGCTTGGGACAGGGGGCTGGCGAGACCCAGTACTTC. It specifies CASSLGQGAGETQYF.

This chain joins TRBV2 and TRBJ2-7, with a weak D call TRBD2 (6 bases). V was pared by 6 bases and J by 1 base, with 13 bases between. CDR3 length: 14 residues. CDR1 SNHLY and CDR2 FYNNEI come from the germline V gene. CDR3 in DNA: TGTGCCAGCAGGGACTCTAGCGCTTCCTACGAGCAGTACTTC. It encodes CASRDSSASYEQYF.

This sequence joins TRBV6-2 or TRBV6-3 and TRBJ2-3; no reliable D call. The germline CDR1 and CDR2 sequences are MNHEY and SVGEGT. This CDR3 has 12 amino acids. Trimming took off 7 bases at V and 5 bases at J, with 10 bases between the two ends. The CDR3 here is CASTDPRDTQYF. The CDR3 coding sequence is TGTGCCAGCACCGACCCGCGAGATACGCAGTATTTT.

There are a few counts of this clonotype. V usage is TRBV20-1 and J usage is TRBJ1-1; D is uncertain. Germline assignment: CDR1 DFQATT and CDR2 SNEGSKA (reference sequence). V lost 4 bases and J 2 bases, leaving 8 bases between the germline ends. This CDR3 has 12 residues. CDR3 nucleotides: TGCAGTGCTAAAAACACCAACACTGAAGCTTTCTTT. Amino acid sequence: CSAKNTNTEAFF.

The gene calls are TRBV28 and TRBJ2-3; TRBD1 matches at 11 bases. CDR1 and CDR2 from the germline V gene are MDHEN and SYDVKM. The ends lost 7 bases at V and 1 base at J; junction bases unmatched: 4. The CDR3 consists of 15 residues. This CDR3 reads CASIMDRGRTDTQYF. For the CDR3, the DNA is TGTGCCAGCATCATGGACAGGGGGCGCACAGATACGCAGTATTTT.

The V gene is TRBV30, the J gene TRBJ2-1; 10 bases fit TRBD1. The CDR3 is 15 residues long. The ends lost 0 bases at V and 8 bases at J; junction bases unmatched: 7. Looked up from germline, CDR1 is GTSNPN and CDR2 is SVGIG (reference sequence). CDR3 loop: CAWSVGQGGVHEQFF. The CDR3 nucleotides are TGTGCCTGGAGTGTTGGACAGGGGGGTGTGCATGAGCAGTTCTTC.

This chain uses TRBV4-2 with TRBJ2-5; D is unclear. Germline V CDR1 and CDR2: LGHNA, YNFKEQ. V was shortened by 4 bases and J by 2 bases, with 11 bases between the two germline ends. The CDR3 is 14 residues long. The CDR3 DNA reads as TGTGCCAGCAGCCCTACCCCACTTCAAGAGACCCAGTACTTC. This sequence encodes CASSPTPLQETQYF.

This clonotype was detected only a few times. The V gene is TRBV23-1, the J gene TRBJ2-3; no reliable D call. TRBV23-1 is recorded as an ORF, its role being uncertain. The CDR3 runs 12 residues. Trimming took off 5 bases at V and 4 bases at J, with 7 bases between the two ends. CDR3 residues: CASSNFADTQYF. The CDR3 DNA follows: TGCGCCAGCAGTAACTTCGCAGATACGCAGTATTTT.

The chain has TRBV27 and TRBJ1-5, with 9 nucleotides matching TRBD1. V dropped 6 bases and J dropped 1; count of bases not matched to a gene: 4. Looked up from germline, CDR1 is MNHEY and CDR2 is SMNVEV (reference sequence). This CDR3 has 15 residues. The CDR3 loop is CASRRQGGSNQPQHF. The DNA for the CDR3 is TGTGCCAGCAGGAGACAGGGGGGGAGCAATCAGCCCCAGCATTTT.

This clonotype was seen a handful of times. The DNA for the CDR3 is TGTGCCAGCAGCTTACAGTTGGCGGGGACAGTGCCTTTCTTT. Encoded protein: CASSLQLAGTVPFF. This chain uses TRBV7-9 with TRBJ1-1, with TRBD1 matching over 7 bases. Germline CDR1 reads SEHNR; CDR2 reads FQNEAQ (reference sequence). The CDR3 has 14 amino acids. The ends lost 2 bases at V and 12 bases at J; junction bases unmatched: 12.

This rearrangement joins TRBV23-1 to TRBJ1-5; perhaps TRBD1 as D (5 bases). TRBV23-1 is classed as an ORF, of uncertain function. Trimming took off 5 bases at V and 5 bases at J, with 13 bases between the two ends. This CDR3 is 14 amino acids long. CDR3 DNA: TGCGCCAGCAGTAGAACCGGGGGGGATCAGCCCCAGCATTTT. As protein: CASSRTGGDQPQHF.

The rearrangement uses TRBV5-4 and TRBJ2-3; tentative D call: TRBD1 (6 bases). The V end was cut by 3 bases, the J end by 1 base, with 18 bases between. CDR1 and CDR2 from the germline V gene are SGHNT and YYREEE (reference sequence). The CDR3 extends over 17 amino acids. This CDR3 is CASSSTLRRQGTDTQYF. The CDR3 DNA follows: TGTGCCAGCAGCTCTACTCTTAGAAGACAGGGCACAGATACGCAGTATTTT.

CDR3 protein: CASSVGGSPPHTGELFF. CDR3 in DNA: TGTGCCAGCAGCGTAGGAGGGAGCCCGCCCCACACCGGGGAGCTGTTTTTT. The chain employs TRBV9 and TRBJ2-2, with D maybe TRBD2 (5 bases). Germline V lookup: CDR1 SGDLS, CDR2 YYNGEE. The CDR3 has 17 residues. V shed 0 bases and J shed 3 bases, with 15 bases lying between them.

This clonotype was counted a few times. The chain combines TRBV9 with TRBJ1-5; D uncertain. Trimming took off 4 bases at V and 3 bases at J, with 14 bases between the two ends. The CDR3 length is 15 residues. CDR1 is SGDLS, CDR2 YYNGEE, per germline. The CDR3 loop is CASSNTPGTNQPQHF. The CDR3 DNA reads TGTGCCAGCAGCAACACCCCCGGAACCAATCAGCCCCAGCATTTT.

The chain employs TRBV7-6 and TRBJ2-7; 7 positions agree with TRBD1. The germline V gene has CDR1 SGHVS and CDR2 FNYEAQ. Trimming took 4 bases from V and 2 from J; bases not matched to a gene: 8. The CDR3 contains 15 residues. CDR3 sequence: CASSSLRDSPYEQYF. Here the CDR3 DNA reads TGTGCCAGCAGCTCGCTCCGGGACAGCCCCTACGAGCAGTACTTC.

The rearrangement links TRBV5-1 to TRBJ2-5; 7 bases map to TRBD2. Germline CDR1 and CDR2: SGHRS and YFSETQ. Trimming at V came to 4 bases and at J to 5 bases, leaving 14 bases not matched to a gene. The CDR3 is 16 residues long. CDR3 nucleotide sequence: TGCGCCAGCAGCCCATTCGGCGGACTAGTCGCGGAGACCCAGTACTTC. Its protein product is CASSPFGGLVAETQYF. Combining the CDR3 with reference TRBV5-1 and TRBJ2-5 gives the whole variable domain KAGVTQTPRYLIKTRGQQVTLSCSPISGHRSVSWYQQTPGQGLQFLFEYFSETQRNKGNFPGRFSGRQFSNSRSEMNVSTLELGDSALYLCASSPFGGLVAETQYFGPGTRLLVL.

This clonotype has only a few counts. The chain's CDR3 is CASSLGTGEFRQPQHF. CDR3 sequence (DNA): TGTGCCAGCAGCTTGGGGACAGGGGAGTTTCGTCAGCCCCAGCATTTT. This chain links TRBV7-9 with TRBJ1-5, with TRBD1 matching 10 bases. With 3 bases clipped from V and 6 bases from J, the junction kept 8 bases outside the gene matches. CDR1 SEHNR and CDR2 FQNEAQ come from the germline V gene (reference sequence). The CDR3 loop spans 16 amino acids.

Regarding this clonotype: A single base separates this from a much larger clone, so it may be a read error. The chain recombines TRBV18 with TRBJ2-7, with D uncertain. CDR3 length equals 12 residues. CDR1 is KGHSH, CDR2 LQKENI, per germline. The V gene lost 3 bases and the J gene lost 0 bases, with 3 bases spanning the gap. CDR3 protein: CASSPVSYEQYF. CDR3 in DNA: TGTGCCAGCTCACCCGTCTCCTACGAGCAGTACTTC.

The chain joins TRBV7-2 to TRBJ2-1, with 10 bases that match TRBD2. The CDR3 extends over 15 amino acids. Looked up from germline, CDR1 is SGHTA and CDR2 is FQGNSA. V lost 4 bases and J lost 4; bases outside the gene matches: 4. The DNA of the CDR3 is TGTGCCAGCAGCTCCCGGACTAGCGGTTACAATGAGCAGTTCTTC. This sequence encodes CASSSRTSGYNEQFF.

This clonotype was observed a handful of times. V usage is TRBV3-1 and J usage is TRBJ2-2, with D uncertain. CDR3 length: 12 residues. Trimming left V 1 base short and J 7 bases short, with 4 bases between. Germline V CDR1 and CDR2: LGHDT, YNNKEL (reference sequence). CDR3 in DNA: TGTGCCAGCAGCCAAGTGGGCGGGGAGCTGTTTTTT. The encoded protein is CASSQVGGELFF.